A selection of T cell receptor beta chains follows, all from one sample in a study of PD-L1 blockade in urothelial cancer. Produced via immunoSEQ multiplex PCR; TCRdb's table is partial and in-frame only. The sample shows 35,000 to 50,000 clones, more than 75% of them seen only once. The sequencing used PBMCs, collected around atezolizumab (anti-PD-L1) treatment. The receptor source for this set is a man between 65 and 85 years old with urothelial cancer. Each CDR3 is given with its conserved first and last residue. A D gene is named only where the DNA matches it firmly. The size field is filled for only some rows; it gives once, few, many or a size class.

>TRBV27|TRBJ2-3|NA|15|NA
CASIRAGGNTDTQYF
TGTGCCAGCATAAGAGCGGGTGGTAACACAGATACGCAGTATTTT
>TRBV19|TRBJ2-4|NA|14|NA
CASTKGDYLDIQYF
TGTGCCAGTACCAAGGGGGACTACTTAGACATTCAGTACTTC
>TRBV28|TRBJ1-2|NA|15|TRBD1
CASRQPGQGNYGYTF
TGTGCCAGCAGACAGCCGGGACAGGGTAACTATGGCTACACCTTC
>TRBV28|TRBJ1-1|once|14|NA
CASRAPGRHTEAFF
TGTGCCAGCAGGGCCCCCGGCAGGCACACTGAAGCTTTCTTT
>TRBV7-9|TRBJ1-2|NA|14|NA
CASSGGASQYGYTF
TGTGCCAGCAGCGGAGGGGCCTCCCAATATGGCTACACCTTC
>TRBV6-1|TRBJ2-1|NA|11|NA
CASSESYEQFF
TGTGCCAGCAGTGAATCGTATGAGCAGTTCTTC
>TRBV7-2|TRBJ1-1|NA|14|NA
CASTPGTTSTEAFF
TGTGCCAGCACTCCCGGGACTACCTCCACTGAAGCTTTCTTT
>TRBV19|TRBJ2-7|NA|11|NA
CASSRGYEQYF
TGTGCCAGTTCCAGGGGTTACGAGCAGTACTTC
>TRBV5-1|TRBJ2-2|once|16|NA
CASSLERGADTGELFF
TGCGCCAGCAGCTTGGAACGGGGGGCGGACACCGGGGAGCTGTTTTTT
>TRBV30|TRBJ2-1|NA|14|NA
CAWSRRSSYNEQFF
TGTGCCTGGAGTAGGAGAAGCTCCTACAATGAGCAGTTCTTC
>TRBV7-2|TRBJ1-2|NA|14|NA
CASSVRVNDYGYTF
TGTGCCAGCAGCGTCAGGGTTAATGACTATGGCTACACCTTC
>TRBV2|TRBJ1-4|NA|13|NA
CASNNPSNEKLFF
TGTGCCAGCAATAATCCCTCTAATGAAAAACTGTTTTTT
>TRBV6-6|TRBJ2-7|NA|13|TRBD1
CASSLDRGYEQYF
TGTGCCAGCAGTTTGGACAGGGGGTACGAGCAGTACTTC
>TRBV6-1|TRBJ2-1|NA|16|TRBD2
CASSEAPLAGNNEQFF
TGTGCCAGCAGTGAAGCGCCGCTAGCGGGCAACAATGAGCAGTTCTTC
>TRBV5-4|TRBJ2-6|NA|15|TRBD1
CASSLEGAGANVLTF
TGTGCCAGCAGCTTGGAGGGGGCCGGGGCCAACGTCCTGACTTTC
>TRBV11-3|TRBJ2-1|NA|16|NA
CASSQGPISSYNEQFF
TGTGCCAGCAGCCAGGGGCCGATTAGCTCCTACAATGAGCAGTTCTTC
>TRBV4-3|TRBJ1-4|NA|14|TRBD1
CASSQTQGQPKLFF
TGCGCCAGCAGCCAAACCCAGGGACAGCCAAAACTGTTTTTT
>TRBV6-6|TRBJ1-2|few|14|TRBD1
CASSPRTGKYGYTF
TGTGCCAGCAGTCCCCGGACAGGGAAATATGGCTACACCTTC
>TRBV19|TRBJ2-3|NA|13|NA
CASSTSVSYTQYF
TGTGCCAGTAGTACCTCTGTCTCTTATACGCAGTATTTT
>TRBV5-6|TRBJ2-7|NA|14|TRBD1
CASSIGTGGYEQYF
TGTGCCAGCAGCATCGGGACAGGGGGCTACGAGCAGTACTTC
>TRBV5-1|TRBJ2-5|NA|14|NA
CASSSGEWLETQYF
TGCGCCAGCAGCTCCGGGGAATGGTTGGAGACCCAGTACTTC
>TRBV28|TRBJ2-1|NA|12|NA
CASRGGYNEQFF
TGTGCCAGCAGGGGGGGATACAATGAGCAGTTCTTC
>TRBV30|TRBJ2-1|NA|12|NA
CAWSVSVGEQFF
TGTGCCTGGAGTGTTTCGGTTGGTGAGCAGTTCTTC
>TRBV5-6|TRBJ2-7|NA|14|TRBD1
CASSPQGASYEQYF
TGTGCCAGCAGCCCGCAGGGGGCTTCCTACGAGCAGTACTTC
>TRBV5-5|TRBJ1-2|NA|13|TRBD1
CASSLWTGYGYTF
TGTGCCAGCAGCTTGTGGACAGGATATGGCTACACCTTC
>TRBV5-6|TRBJ2-1|once|15|NA
CASSLEGESAEEQFF
TGTGCCAGCAGCTTGGAGGGAGAATCTGCAGAGGAGCAGTTCTTC
>TRBV7-2|TRBJ1-5|NA|17|TRBD1
CASSPRPLGQKNQPQHF
TGTGCCAGCAGCCCCAGACCGCTGGGACAGAAAAATCAGCCCCAGCATTTT
>TRBV11-3|TRBJ2-1|NA|15|NA
CASSPDGVEGDEQFF
TGTGCCAGCAGCCCCGACGGGGTCGAGGGCGATGAGCAGTTCTTC
>TRBV7-2|TRBJ2-1|NA|16|TRBD2
CASTPSGRSSYNEQFF
TGTGCCAGCACCCCCAGCGGGAGGTCCTCCTACAATGAGCAGTTCTTC
>TRBV11-1|TRBJ2-7|once|12|NA
CASSLASGEQYF
TGTGCCAGCAGCTTAGCTAGCGGCGAGCAGTACTTC
>TRBV6-6|TRBJ1-4|NA|16|NA
CASSYGHLTTNEKLFF
TGTGCCAGCAGTTACGGGCACCTAACAACTAATGAAAAACTGTTTTTT
>TRBV29-1|TRBJ1-1|NA|14|NA
CSVGVPGSNTEAFF
TGCAGCGTTGGGGTTCCAGGGTCGAACACTGAAGCTTTCTTT
>TRBV7-6|TRBJ2-1|NA|14|TRBD2
CASSTAGGDNEQFF
TGTGCCAGCAGCACAGCGGGAGGGGACAATGAGCAGTTCTTC
>TRBV14|TRBJ2-7|NA|14|TRBD1
CASSQRDRGYEQYF
TGTGCCAGCAGCCAAAGGGACAGGGGATACGAGCAGTACTTC
>TRBV28|TRBJ2-5|NA|15|TRBD2
CASSSLAGGKETQYF
TGTGCCAGCAGTTCTCTAGCGGGAGGTAAAGAGACCCAGTACTTC
>TRBV4-3|TRBJ2-5|NA|13|NA
CASSQDPQETQYF
TGCGCCAGCAGCCAAGACCCTCAAGAGACCCAGTACTTC
>TRBV5-1|TRBJ2-7|NA|14|TRBD2
CASSRGDSGVEQYF
TGCGCCAGCAGCCGGGGGGATAGCGGGGTCGAGCAGTACTTC
>TRBV19|TRBJ1-1|once|13|TRBD1
CASRTQYRDRAIF
TGTGCCAGTAGAACCCAATACCGGGACAGGGCTATCTTT
>TRBV7-9|TRBJ2-7|NA|13|TRBD2
CASSLGASGEQYF
TGTGCCAGCAGCTTAGGGGCTAGCGGCGAGCAGTACTTC
>TRBV5-1|TRBJ1-4|few|14|NA
CASSLGLANEKLFF
TGCGCCAGCAGCTTGGGACTCGCTAATGAAAAACTGTTTTTT
>TRBV9|TRBJ1-1|NA|15|NA
CASSVGGGAVTEAFF
TGTGCCAGCAGCGTAGGGGGTGGGGCGGTAACGGAAGCTTTCTTT
>TRBV4-2|TRBJ2-5|NA|15|NA
CASSQALGGRETQYF
TGTGCCAGCAGCCAAGCCTTAGGCGGTAGAGAGACCCAGTACTTC
>TRBV11-1|TRBJ2-7|NA|13|NA
CASSSGQRYEQYF
TGTGCCAGCAGCTCCGGACAGCGCTACGAGCAGTACTTC
>TRBV9|TRBJ2-1|once|13|TRBD2
CASSFGGEVEQFF
TGTGCCAGCAGCTTCGGGGGGGAGGTTGAGCAGTTCTTC
>TRBV7-9|TRBJ2-1|few|16|TRBD2
CASSLARGMSGGEQFF
TGTGCCAGCAGCTTAGCTCGCGGGATGTCGGGGGGGGAACAGTTCTTC
>TRBV18|TRBJ2-3|NA|17|TRBD2
CASSPPESGRRADTQYF
TGTGCCAGCTCACCACCGGAAAGCGGGAGGAGGGCAGATACGCAGTATTTT
>TRBV4-3|TRBJ1-4|NA|16|NA
CASSRDGGEGNEKLFF
TGCGCCAGCAGCCGTGACGGGGGGGAAGGTAATGAAAAACTGTTTTTT
>TRBV7-2|TRBJ1-2|once|12|NA
CASSRPGYGYTF
TGTGCCAGCAGCCGCCCAGGGTATGGCTACACCTTC
>TRBV6-5|TRBJ1-4|NA|13|NA
CASRTQGNEKLFF
TGTGCCAGCAGAACACAGGGAAATGAAAAACTGTTTTTT
>TRBV9|TRBJ1-4|NA|14|NA
CASSVGLLNEELFF
TGTGCCAGCAGCGTAGGACTCCTTAATGAGGAACTGTTTTTT
>TRBV5-4|TRBJ2-7|NA|16|TRBD1
CASSLAATGISYEQYF
TGTGCCAGCAGCTTGGCCGCGACAGGGATCTCCTACGAGCAGTACTTC
>TRBV29-1|TRBJ1-2|NA|12|NA
CSGLHSSYGYTF
TGCAGCGGGTTGCACAGCTCTTATGGCTACACCTTC
>TRBV7-9|TRBJ1-4|NA|15|NA
CASSLLTGSNEKLFF
TGTGCCAGCAGCTTACTTACAGGGTCTAATGAAAAACTGTTTTTT
>TRBV27|TRBJ2-6|NA|15|NA
CASSRSGSGANVLTF
TGTGCCAGCAGCCGATCCGGGTCTGGGGCCAACGTCCTGACTTTC
>TRBV4-1|TRBJ2-5|NA|15|NA
CASSQEGTNQETQYF
TGCGCCAGCAGCCAAGAAGGGACAAACCAAGAGACCCAGTACTTC
>TRBV2|TRBJ1-4|NA|14|NA
CASGKLSTNEKLFF
TGTGCCAGCGGTAAGCTGTCAACTAATGAAAAACTGTTTTTT
>TRBV7-8|TRBJ1-1|NA|14|NA
CASSFSQGRTEAFF
TGTGCCAGCAGCTTCTCTCAGGGGAGAACTGAAGCTTTCTTT
>TRBV18|TRBJ1-1|NA|16|TRBD1
CASSPRGQGLNTEAFF
TGTGCCAGCTCACCAAGAGGACAGGGGCTAAACACTGAAGCTTTCTTT
>TRBV5-4|TRBJ1-2|NA|16|TRBD1
CASSLVGQGEGYGYTF
TGTGCCAGCAGCTTGGTGGGACAGGGGGAGGGCTATGGCTACACCTTC